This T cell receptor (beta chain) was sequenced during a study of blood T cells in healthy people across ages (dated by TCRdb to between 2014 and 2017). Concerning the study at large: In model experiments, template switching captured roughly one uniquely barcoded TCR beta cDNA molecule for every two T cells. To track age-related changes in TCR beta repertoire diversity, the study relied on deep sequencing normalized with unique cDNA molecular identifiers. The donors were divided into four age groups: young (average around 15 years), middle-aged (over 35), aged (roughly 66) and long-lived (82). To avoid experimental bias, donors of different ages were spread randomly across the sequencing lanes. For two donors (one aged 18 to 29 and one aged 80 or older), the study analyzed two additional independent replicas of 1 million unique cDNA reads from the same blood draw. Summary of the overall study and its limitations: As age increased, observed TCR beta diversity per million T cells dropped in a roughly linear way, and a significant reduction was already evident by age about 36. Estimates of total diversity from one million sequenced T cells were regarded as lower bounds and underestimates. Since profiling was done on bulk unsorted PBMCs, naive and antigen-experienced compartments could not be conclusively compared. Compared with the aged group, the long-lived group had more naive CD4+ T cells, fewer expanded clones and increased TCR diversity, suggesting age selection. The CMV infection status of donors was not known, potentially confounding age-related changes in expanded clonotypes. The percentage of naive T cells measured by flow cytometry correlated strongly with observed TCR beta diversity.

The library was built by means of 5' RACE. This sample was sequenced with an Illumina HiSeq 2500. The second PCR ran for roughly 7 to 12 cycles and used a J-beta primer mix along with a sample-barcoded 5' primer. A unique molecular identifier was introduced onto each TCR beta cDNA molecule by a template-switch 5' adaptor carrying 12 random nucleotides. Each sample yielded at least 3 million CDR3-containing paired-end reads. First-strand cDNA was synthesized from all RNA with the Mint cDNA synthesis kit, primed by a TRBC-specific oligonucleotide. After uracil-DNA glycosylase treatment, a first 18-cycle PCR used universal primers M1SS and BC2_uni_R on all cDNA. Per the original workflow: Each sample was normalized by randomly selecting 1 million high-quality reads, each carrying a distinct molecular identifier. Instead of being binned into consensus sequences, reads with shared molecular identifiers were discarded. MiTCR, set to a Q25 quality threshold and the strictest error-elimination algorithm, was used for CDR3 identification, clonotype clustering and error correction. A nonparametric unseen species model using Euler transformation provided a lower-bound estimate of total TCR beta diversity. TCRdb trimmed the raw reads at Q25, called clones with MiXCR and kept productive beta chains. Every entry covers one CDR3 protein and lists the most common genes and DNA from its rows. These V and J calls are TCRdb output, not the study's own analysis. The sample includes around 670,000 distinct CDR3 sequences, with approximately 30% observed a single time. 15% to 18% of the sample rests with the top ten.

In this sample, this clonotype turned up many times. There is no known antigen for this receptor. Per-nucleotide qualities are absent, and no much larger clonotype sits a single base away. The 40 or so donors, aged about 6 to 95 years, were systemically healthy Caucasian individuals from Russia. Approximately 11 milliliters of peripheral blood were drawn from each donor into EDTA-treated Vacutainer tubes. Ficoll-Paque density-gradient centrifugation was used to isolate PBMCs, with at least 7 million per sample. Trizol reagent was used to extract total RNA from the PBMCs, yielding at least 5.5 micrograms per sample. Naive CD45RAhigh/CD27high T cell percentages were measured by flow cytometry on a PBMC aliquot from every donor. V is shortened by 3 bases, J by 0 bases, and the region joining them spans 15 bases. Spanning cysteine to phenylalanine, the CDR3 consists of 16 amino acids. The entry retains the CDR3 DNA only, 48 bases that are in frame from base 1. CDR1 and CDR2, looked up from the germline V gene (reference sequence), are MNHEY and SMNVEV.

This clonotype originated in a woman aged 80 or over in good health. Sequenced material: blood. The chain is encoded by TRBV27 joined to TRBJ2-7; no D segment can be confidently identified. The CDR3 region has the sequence CASSLASASGSYEQYF. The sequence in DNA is TGTGCCAGCAGTTTGGCGAGTGCTTCCGGCTCCTACGAGCAGTACTTC.